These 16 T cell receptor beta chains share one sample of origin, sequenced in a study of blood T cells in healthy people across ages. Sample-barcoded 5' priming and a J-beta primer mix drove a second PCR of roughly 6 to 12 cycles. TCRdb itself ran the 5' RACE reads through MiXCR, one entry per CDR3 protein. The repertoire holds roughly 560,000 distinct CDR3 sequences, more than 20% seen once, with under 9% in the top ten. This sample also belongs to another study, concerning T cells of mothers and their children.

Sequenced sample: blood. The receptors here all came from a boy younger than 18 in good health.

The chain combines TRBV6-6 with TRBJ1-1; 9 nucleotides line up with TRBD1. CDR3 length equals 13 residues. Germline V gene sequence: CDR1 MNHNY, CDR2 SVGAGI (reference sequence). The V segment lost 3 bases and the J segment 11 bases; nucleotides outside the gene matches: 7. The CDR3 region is CASSYTGGVEAFF. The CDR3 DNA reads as TGTGCCAGCAGTTATACAGGGGGCGTGGAGGCTTTCTTT.

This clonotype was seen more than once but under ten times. The CDR3 loop is CASTRDRVRYGYTF. Written as DNA, the CDR3 is TGTGCCAGCACCCGGGACAGGGTTCGCTATGGCTACACCTTC. The chain joins TRBV12-3 or TRBV12-4 to TRBJ1-2; TRBD1 agrees at 9 bases. The CDR3 loop spans 14 amino acids. V trimming: 7 bases; J trimming: 4 bases; junction bases outside the gene matches: 7.

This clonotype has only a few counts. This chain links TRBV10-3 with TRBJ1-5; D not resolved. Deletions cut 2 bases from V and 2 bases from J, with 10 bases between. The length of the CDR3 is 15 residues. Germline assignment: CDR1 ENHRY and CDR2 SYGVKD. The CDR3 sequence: CAISEVGVGNQPQHF. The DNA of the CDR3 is TGTGCCATCAGTGAGGTGGGCGTCGGCAATCAGCCCCAGCATTTT.

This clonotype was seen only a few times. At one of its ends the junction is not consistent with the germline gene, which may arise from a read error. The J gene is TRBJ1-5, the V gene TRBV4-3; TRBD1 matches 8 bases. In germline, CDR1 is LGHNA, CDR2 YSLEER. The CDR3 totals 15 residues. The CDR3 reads CASSPGRQGNQPQHF. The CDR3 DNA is TGCGCCAGCAGCCCCGGCAGACAGGGGAATCAGCCCCAACATTTT.

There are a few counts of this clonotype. CDR3 sequence (DNA): TGCAGCGTTGAAGAACGGGACCACAAAGGCTATGGCTACACCTTC. Protein: CSVEERDHKGYGYTF. This chain connects TRBV29-1 to TRBJ1-2, with D maybe TRBD1 (5 bases). This CDR3 contains 15 residues. The germline V and J ends were trimmed by 0 bases and 4 bases, with 15 bases remaining between them. The V gene's germline CDR1 is SQVTM and CDR2 ANQGSEA.

The CDR3 DNA follows: TGTGCCAGCAGCTTCGACACCTACACCGGGGAGCTGTTTTTT. Encoded protein: CASSFDTYTGELFF. The V and J genes are TRBV7-9 and TRBJ2-2; D unclear. The V end lost 3 bases, the J end lost 3 bases, and 8 bases lay between the germline ends. The CDR3 is 14 residues long. Germline lookup yields CDR1 SEHNR and CDR2 FQNEAQ (reference sequence).

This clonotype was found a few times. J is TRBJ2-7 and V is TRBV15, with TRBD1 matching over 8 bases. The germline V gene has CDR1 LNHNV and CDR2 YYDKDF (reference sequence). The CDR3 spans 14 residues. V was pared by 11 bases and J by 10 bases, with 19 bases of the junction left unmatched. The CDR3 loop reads CASAPGGVRVPQYF. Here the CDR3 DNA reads TGTGCCTCGGCCCCAGGGGGCGTTAGGGTTCCCCAGTACTTC.

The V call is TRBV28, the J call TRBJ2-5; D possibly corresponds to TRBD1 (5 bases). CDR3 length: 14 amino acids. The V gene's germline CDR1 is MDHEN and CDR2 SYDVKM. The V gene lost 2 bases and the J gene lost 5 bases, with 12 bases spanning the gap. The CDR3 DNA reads TGTGCCAGCAGTTTAAAGGGGTCAGTGGAGACCCAGTACTTC. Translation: CASSLKGSVETQYF.

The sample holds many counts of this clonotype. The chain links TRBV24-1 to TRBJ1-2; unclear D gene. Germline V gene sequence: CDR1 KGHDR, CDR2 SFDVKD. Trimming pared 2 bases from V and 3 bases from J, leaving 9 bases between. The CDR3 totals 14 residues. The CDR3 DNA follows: TGTGCCACCAGTGATTCCCACATCGACTATGGCTACACCTTC. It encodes CATSDSHIDYGYTF.

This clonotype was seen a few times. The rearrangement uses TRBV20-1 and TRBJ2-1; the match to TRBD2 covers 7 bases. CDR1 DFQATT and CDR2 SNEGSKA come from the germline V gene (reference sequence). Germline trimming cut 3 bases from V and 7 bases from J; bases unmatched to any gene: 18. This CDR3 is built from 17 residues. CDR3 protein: CSARARLADFGVNEQFF. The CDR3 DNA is TGCAGTGCTAGGGCCCGGCTAGCGGACTTCGGGGTAAATGAGCAGTTCTTC.

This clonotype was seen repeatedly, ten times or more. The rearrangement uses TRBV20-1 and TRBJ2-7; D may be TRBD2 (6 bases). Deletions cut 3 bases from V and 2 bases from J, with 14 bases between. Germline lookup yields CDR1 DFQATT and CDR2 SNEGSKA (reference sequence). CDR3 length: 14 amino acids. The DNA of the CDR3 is TGCAGTGCTAGGGGACGGGGACTTCCCTACGAGCAGTACTTC. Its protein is CSARGRGLPYEQYF.

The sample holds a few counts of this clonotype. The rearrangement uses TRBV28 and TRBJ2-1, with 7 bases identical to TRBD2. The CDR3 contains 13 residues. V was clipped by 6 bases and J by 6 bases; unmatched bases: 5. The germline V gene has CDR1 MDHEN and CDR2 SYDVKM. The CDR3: CASRAGNLNEQFF. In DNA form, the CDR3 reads TGTGCCAGCAGAGCGGGAAACCTCAATGAGCAGTTCTTC.

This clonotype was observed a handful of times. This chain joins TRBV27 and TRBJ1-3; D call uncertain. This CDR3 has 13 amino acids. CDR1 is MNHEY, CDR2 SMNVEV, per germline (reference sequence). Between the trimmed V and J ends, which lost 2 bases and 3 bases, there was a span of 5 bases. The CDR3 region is CASSLEVGNTIYF. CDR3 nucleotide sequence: TGTGCCAGCAGTTTAGAGGTTGGAAACACCATATATTTT.

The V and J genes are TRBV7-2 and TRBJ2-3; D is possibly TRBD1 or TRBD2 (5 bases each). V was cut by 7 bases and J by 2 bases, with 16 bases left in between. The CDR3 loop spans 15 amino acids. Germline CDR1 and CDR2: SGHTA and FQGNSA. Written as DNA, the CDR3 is TGTGCCAGCAACTCAGAGGGGAAGTACACAGATACGCAGTATTTT. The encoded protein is CASNSEGKYTDTQYF. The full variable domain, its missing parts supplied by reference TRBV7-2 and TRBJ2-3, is GAGVSQSPSNKVTEKGKDVELRCDPISGHTALYWYRQSLGQGLEFLIYFQGNSAPDKSGLPSDRFSAERTGGSVSTLTIQRTQQEDSAVYLCASNSEGKYTDTQYFGPGTRLTVL.

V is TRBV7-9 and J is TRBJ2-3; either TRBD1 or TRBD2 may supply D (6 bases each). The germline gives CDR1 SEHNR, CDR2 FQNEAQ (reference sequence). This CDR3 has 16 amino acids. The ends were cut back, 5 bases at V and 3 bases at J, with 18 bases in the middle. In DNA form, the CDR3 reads TGTGCCAGCAGCCCGGGACAAGGTGGAGGGACAGATACGCAGTATTTT. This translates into CASSPGQGGGTDTQYF.

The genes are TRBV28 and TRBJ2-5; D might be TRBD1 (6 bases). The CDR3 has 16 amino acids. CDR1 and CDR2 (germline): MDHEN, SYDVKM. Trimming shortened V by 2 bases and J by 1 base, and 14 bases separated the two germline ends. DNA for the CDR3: TGTGCCAGCAGTTTAATTTTTTCCAGGGGCCAAGAGACCCAGTACTTC. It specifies CASSLIFSRGQETQYF.